The 19 T cell receptor beta chains below come from one sample, sequenced in a study of T cells in narcolepsy. Using immunoSEQ multiplex PCR, the repertoire was profiled, and TCRdb retains in-frame clones only, with some absent. The sample has about 32,000 clones; 83% are singletons. Sequences were obtained from memory (CD45RA-) CD4+ T cells from blood. These TCRs come from a human donor in good health.

V and J are TRBV19 and TRBJ2-3; possibly TRBD1 for D (5 bases). The germline V gene encodes CDR1 LNHDA and CDR2 SQIVND (reference sequence). The CDR3 is 12 amino acids. V dropped 9 bases and J dropped 0 bases, with 7 bases sitting between them. The CDR3 nucleotides are TGTGCCAGCCGACAGAGCACAGATACGCAGTATTTT. Translated: CASRQSTDTQYF.

This chain connects TRBV14 to TRBJ2-2, with D unclear. The V end lost 2 bases, the J end lost 7 bases, and 11 bases lay between the germline ends. This CDR3 is built from 14 residues. From germline, CDR1 is SGHDN and CDR2 FVKESK. The CDR3 DNA reads TGTGCCAGCAGCCAAATTATGGGTAACGGGGAGCTGTTTTTT. Residues: CASSQIMGNGELFF.

This chain uses TRBV10-2 with TRBJ2-2, with D unresolved. Germline-derived CDR1 and CDR2 are WSHSY and SAAADI. This CDR3 has 15 residues. V was cut by 2 bases and J by 1 base, with 8 bases left in between. The CDR3: CASSEARQNTGELFF. CDR3 DNA: TGCGCCAGCAGTGAGGCTCGACAGAACACCGGGGAGCTGTTTTTT.

V usage is TRBV10-2 and J usage is TRBJ1-6; possibly TRBD1 for D (6 bases). The V end was cut by 4 bases, the J end by 7 bases, with 11 bases between. Germline CDR1 is WSHSY and CDR2 is SAAADI. The CDR3 runs to 14 residues. The DNA of the CDR3 is TGCGCCAGCAGTGGTCAGGGGATGAATTCACCCCTCCACTTT. The encoded protein is CASSGQGMNSPLHF.

A single count supports this clone. This rearrangement joins TRBV25-1 to TRBJ1-6, with 8 bases fitting TRBD1. Germline CDR1 reads MGHDK; CDR2 reads SYGVNS. The CDR3 covers 13 residues. Losses at the gene ends were 5 bases for V and 8 bases for J; bases not matched to a gene: 2. In nucleotides, the CDR3 is TGTGCCAGCAGTACAGGGGGGGATTCACCCCTCCACTTT. Encoded protein: CASSTGGDSPLHF.

This clone has a handful of counts. The rearrangement uses TRBV2 and TRBJ1-3; unclear D gene. Per the germline V gene, CDR1 is SNHLY and CDR2 is FYNNEI. The V and J ends lost 3 bases and 3 bases respectively, with 6 bases between them. This CDR3 region has 13 residues. In nucleotides, the CDR3 is TGTGCCAGCAGTGATGGACTTGGAAACACCATATATTTT. Amino acid sequence: CASSDGLGNTIYF. The full variable domain, completed using reference TRBV2 and TRBJ1-3, is EPEVTQTPSHQVTQMGQEVILRCVPISNHLYFYWYRQILGQKVEFLVSFYNNEISEKSEIFDDQFSVERPDGSNFTLKIRSTKLEDSAMYFCASSDGLGNTIYFGEGSWLTVV.

This chain connects TRBV6-6 to TRBJ2-7; maybe TRBD2 (6 bases). There are 13 residues in the CDR3. V lost 0 bases to trimming and J lost 8 bases, with 11 bases between them. CDR1 and CDR2 (germline): MNHNY, SVGAGI (reference sequence). The CDR3 nucleotides are TGTGCCAGCAGTTACTCGATCGGGGGACAGCAGTACGTC. Translating gives CASSYSIGGQQYV.

This clone was seen once. The rearrangement uses TRBV6-5 and TRBJ1-1; 10 positions agree with TRBD1. Losses at the gene ends were 5 bases for V and 5 bases for J; bases not matched to a gene: 5. CDR1 and CDR2 from the germline V gene are MNHEY and SVGAGI. The CDR3 sequence is 14 residues long. The CDR3 DNA is TGTGCCAGCAGTGACAGGGGGCCCATAACTGAAGCTTTCTTT. It yields the protein CASSDRGPITEAFF.

The chain links TRBV30 to TRBJ2-7; no firm D call. The V end was cut by 0 bases, the J end by 2 bases, with 11 bases between. The CDR3 has 14 residues. The germline CDR1 and CDR2 sequences are GTSNPN and SVGIG (reference sequence). The CDR3 DNA sequence: TGTGCCTGGAGTGTAAAGCCCGTAACCTACGAGCAGTACTTC. Protein product: CAWSVKPVTYEQYF.

This clone was detected a few times. The chain recombines TRBV6-5 with TRBJ1-4; D is uncertain. V lost 4 bases to trimming and J lost 5 bases, with 17 bases between them. The germline V gene has CDR1 MNHEY and CDR2 SVGAGI. This CDR3 is built from 16 residues. The CDR3 loop is CASSSLSGRRNEKLFF. CDR3 nucleotide sequence: TGTGCCAGCAGTTCCCTTTCGGGCAGGCGAAATGAAAAACTGTTTTTT.

This chain connects TRBV7-2 to TRBJ2-2; the D gene is possibly TRBD2 (6 bases). V gave up 3 bases and J gave up 1 base, with 6 bases separating them. This CDR3 contains 14 residues. Germline-derived CDR1 and CDR2 are SGHTA and FQGNSA. This chain's CDR3 is CASSFSGNTGELFF. As DNA, the CDR3 is TGTGCCAGCAGCTTTAGCGGGAACACCGGGGAGCTGTTTTTT.

The chain uses TRBV28 and TRBJ1-1; no clear D. The CDR3 contains 14 residues. CDR1 and CDR2 from the germline V gene are MDHEN and SYDVKM. Trimming cost V 4 bases and J 9 bases, with 18 bases left between them. The CDR3 is CASSSRVNKGKAFF. The CDR3 DNA reads as TGTGCCAGCAGTTCTAGGGTGAATAAAGGTAAAGCTTTCTTT.

The rearrangement uses TRBV5-4 and TRBJ2-7; TRBD2 matches 7 bases. The V gene end was trimmed by 0 bases and the J gene end by 2 bases; junction bases not matched to a gene: 8. Germline assignment: CDR1 SGHNT and CDR2 YYREEE (reference sequence). The CDR3 has 16 residues. Here the CDR3 reads CASSLGTSVVAYEQYF. CDR3 coding DNA: TGTGCCAGCAGCTTGGGCACTAGCGTGGTGGCCTACGAGCAGTACTTC.

J is TRBJ2-7 and V is TRBV5-5; D call uncertain. The CDR3 has 15 amino acids. V lost 2 bases to trimming and J lost 3 bases, with 15 bases between them. Germline assignment: CDR1 SGHKS and CDR2 YYEKEE (reference sequence). Written as DNA, the CDR3 is TGTGCCAGCAGCTTAATGGGCGGCACCTACTACGAGCAGTACTTC. Translation: CASSLMGGTYYEQYF. Combining the CDR3 with reference TRBV5-5 and TRBJ2-7 gives the whole variable domain DAGVTQSPTHLIKTRGQQVTLRCSPISGHKSVSWYQQVLGQGPQFIFQYYEKEERGRGNFPDRFSARQFPNYSSELNVNALLLGDSALYLCASSLMGGTYYEQYFGPGTRLTVT.

The rearrangement joins TRBV29-1 to TRBJ2-3; 8 bases map to TRBD1. Losses at the gene ends were 5 bases for V and 2 bases for J; bases not matched to a gene: 15. The length of the CDR3 is 17 residues. Germline CDR1 is SQVTM and CDR2 is ANQGSEA. CDR3 sequence: CSVSGGAPPDNTDTQYF. CDR3 sequence (DNA): TGCAGCGTTTCAGGGGGCGCTCCCCCTGACAACACAGATACGCAGTATTTT.

In its sample, this clone was seen once. The chain uses TRBV28 and TRBJ2-3, with TRBD1 matching 10 bases. With 5 bases clipped from V and 1 base from J, the junction kept 6 bases outside the gene matches. The CDR3 length is 16 residues. The germline V gene encodes CDR1 MDHEN and CDR2 SYDVKM. The CDR3 nucleotides are TGTGCCAGCAGTCTAACAGGACAGGGGGGCACAGATACGCAGTATTTT. Translating it yields CASSLTGQGGTDTQYF. The whole variable domain, filled in from reference TRBV28 and TRBJ2-3, reads DVKVTQSSRYLVKRTGEKVFLECVQDMDHENMFWYRQDPGLGLRLIYFSYDVKMKEKGDIPEGYSVSREKKERFSLILESASTNQTSMYLCASSLTGQGGTDTQYFGPGTRLTVL.

The V call is TRBV18, the J call TRBJ1-1; D unresolved. V shed 1 base and J shed 3 bases, with 6 bases lying between them. CDR1 and CDR2 (germline): KGHSH, LQKENI. The CDR3 has 13 residues. Here the CDR3 reads CASSPLRDTEAFF. The CDR3 region has the DNA TGTGCCAGCTCACCACTACGGGACACTGAAGCTTTCTTT. The complete variable domain, with remaining parts taken from reference TRBV18 and TRBJ1-1, reads NAGVMQNPRHLVRRRGQEARLRCSPMKGHSHVYWYRQLPEEGLKFMVYLQKENIIDESGMPKERFSAEFPKEGPSILRIQQVVRGDSAAYFCASSPLRDTEAFFGQGTRLTVV.

CDR3 DNA: TGCGCCAGCAGTGTGGAGGATACCGGGGAGCTGTTTTTT. Its translation is CASSVEDTGELFF. The chain has TRBV10-2 and TRBJ2-2; a weak D match, TRBD2 (5 bases). Germline V gene sequence: CDR1 WSHSY, CDR2 SAAADI. V dropped 4 bases and J dropped 5 bases, with 8 bases sitting between them. The CDR3 loop spans 13 amino acids.

V gene TRBV5-6 combines with J gene TRBJ1-2; 11 nucleotides align to TRBD1. CDR3 length: 13 amino acids. With 3 bases clipped from V and 9 bases from J, the junction kept 4 bases outside the gene matches. CDR1 is SGHDT and CDR2 is YYEEEE in the germline V gene. DNA for the CDR3: TGTGCCAGCAGCTACGGACAGGGGGCTAGCTACACCTTC. Its translation is CASSYGQGASYTF.